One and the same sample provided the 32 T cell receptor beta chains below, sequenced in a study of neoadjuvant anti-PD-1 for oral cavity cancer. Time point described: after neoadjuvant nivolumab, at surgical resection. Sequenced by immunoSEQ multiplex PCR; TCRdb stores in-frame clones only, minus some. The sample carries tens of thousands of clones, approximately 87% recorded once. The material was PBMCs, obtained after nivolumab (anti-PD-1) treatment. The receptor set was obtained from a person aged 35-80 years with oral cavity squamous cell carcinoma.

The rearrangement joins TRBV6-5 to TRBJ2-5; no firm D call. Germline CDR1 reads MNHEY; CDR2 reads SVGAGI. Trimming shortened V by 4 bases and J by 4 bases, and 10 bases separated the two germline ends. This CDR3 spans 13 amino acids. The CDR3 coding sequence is TGTGCCAGCAGTTCTCCAACAGTAGAGACCCAGTACTTC. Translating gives CASSSPTVETQYF.

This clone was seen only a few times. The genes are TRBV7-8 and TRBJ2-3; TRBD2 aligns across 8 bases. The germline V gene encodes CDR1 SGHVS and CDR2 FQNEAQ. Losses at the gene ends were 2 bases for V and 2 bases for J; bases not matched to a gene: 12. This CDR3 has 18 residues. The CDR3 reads CASSLTVGGGRLTDTQYF. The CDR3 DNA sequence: TGTGCCAGCAGCTTAACGGTTGGCGGGGGGAGACTCACAGATACGCAGTATTTT.

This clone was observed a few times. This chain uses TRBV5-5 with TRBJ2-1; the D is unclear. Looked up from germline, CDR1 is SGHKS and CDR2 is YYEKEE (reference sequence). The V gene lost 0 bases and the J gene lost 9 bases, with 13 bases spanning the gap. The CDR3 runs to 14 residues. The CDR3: CASSLDWFLGEQFF. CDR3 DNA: TGTGCCAGCAGCTTGGATTGGTTTCTCGGTGAGCAGTTCTTC.

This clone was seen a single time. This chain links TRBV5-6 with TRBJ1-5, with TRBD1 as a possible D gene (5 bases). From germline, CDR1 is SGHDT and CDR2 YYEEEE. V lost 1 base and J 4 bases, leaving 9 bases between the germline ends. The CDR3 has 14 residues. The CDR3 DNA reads TGTGCCAGCAGCTTGCGGGGCTTTAATCAGCCCCAGCATTTT. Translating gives CASSLRGFNQPQHF.

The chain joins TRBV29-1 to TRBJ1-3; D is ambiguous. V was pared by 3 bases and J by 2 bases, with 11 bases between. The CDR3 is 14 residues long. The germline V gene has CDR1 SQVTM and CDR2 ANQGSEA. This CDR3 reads CSVDIGQAGNTIYF. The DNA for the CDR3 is TGCAGCGTTGACATCGGCCAAGCTGGAAACACCATATATTTT.

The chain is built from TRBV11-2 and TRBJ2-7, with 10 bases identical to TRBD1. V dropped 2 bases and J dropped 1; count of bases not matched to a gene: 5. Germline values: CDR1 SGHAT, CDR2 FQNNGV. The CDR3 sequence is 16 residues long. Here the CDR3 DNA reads TGTGCCAGCAGCTTACTGGACAGGGGGTCGTCCTACGAGCAGTACTTC. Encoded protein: CASSLLDRGSSYEQYF.

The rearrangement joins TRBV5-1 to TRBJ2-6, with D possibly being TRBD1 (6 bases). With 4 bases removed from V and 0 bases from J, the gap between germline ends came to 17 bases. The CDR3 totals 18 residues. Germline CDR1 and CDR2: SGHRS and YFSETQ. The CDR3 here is CASSQGHLSSSGANVLTF. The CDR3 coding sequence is TGCGCCAGCAGCCAGGGACATCTCTCGTCCTCTGGGGCCAACGTCCTGACTTTC.

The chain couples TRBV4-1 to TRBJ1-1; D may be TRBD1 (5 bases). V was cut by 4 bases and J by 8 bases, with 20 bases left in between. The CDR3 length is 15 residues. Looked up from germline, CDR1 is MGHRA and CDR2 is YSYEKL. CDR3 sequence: CASSPGLARDLEAFF. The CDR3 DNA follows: TGCGCCAGCAGCCCAGGGTTAGCCAGGGACCTCGAAGCTTTCTTT.

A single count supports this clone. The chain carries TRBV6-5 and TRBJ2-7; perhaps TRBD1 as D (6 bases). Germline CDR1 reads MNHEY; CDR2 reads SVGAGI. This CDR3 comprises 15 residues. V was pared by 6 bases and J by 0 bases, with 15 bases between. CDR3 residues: CASSPTLDSSYEQYF. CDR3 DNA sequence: TGTGCCAGCAGCCCTACCCTGGACAGCTCCTACGAGCAGTACTTC.

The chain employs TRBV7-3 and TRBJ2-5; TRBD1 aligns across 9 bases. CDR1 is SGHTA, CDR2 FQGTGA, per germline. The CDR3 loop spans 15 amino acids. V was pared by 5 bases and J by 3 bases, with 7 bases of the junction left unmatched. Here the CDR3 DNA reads TGTGCCAGCAGCCCCTTTGGACAGGGGAAAGAGACCCAGTACTTC. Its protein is CASSPFGQGKETQYF.

CDR3 sequence: CASSLSAGGYNEQFF. The CDR3 bases are TGCGCCAGCAGCTTATCTGCGGGAGGGTATAATGAGCAGTTCTTC. The V call is TRBV5-1, the J call TRBJ2-1; TRBD2 matches at 9 bases. CDR3 size: 15 residues. V shed 2 bases, J shed 7 bases, and the junction held 7 bases outside the gene matches. Per germline, CDR1 SGHRS and CDR2 YFSETQ.

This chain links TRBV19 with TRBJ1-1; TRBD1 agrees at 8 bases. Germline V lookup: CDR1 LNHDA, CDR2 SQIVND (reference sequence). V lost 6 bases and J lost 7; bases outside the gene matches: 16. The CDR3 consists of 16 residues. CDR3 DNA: TGTGCCAGTAGAGGTCATTTAGGCAGGGGGCTGGGTGAAGCTTTCTTT. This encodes CASRGHLGRGLGEAFF. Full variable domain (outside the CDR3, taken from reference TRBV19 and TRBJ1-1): DGGITQSPKYLFRKEGQNVTLSCEQNLNHDAMYWYRQDPGQGLRLIYYSQIVNDFQKGDIAEGYSVSREKKESFPLTVTSAQKNPTAFYLCASRGHLGRGLGEAFFGQGTRLTVV.

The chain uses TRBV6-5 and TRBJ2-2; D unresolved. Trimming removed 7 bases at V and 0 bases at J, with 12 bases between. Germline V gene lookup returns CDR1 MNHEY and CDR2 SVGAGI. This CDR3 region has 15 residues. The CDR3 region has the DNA TGTGCCAGCAACCCGGTAACTACGAACACCGGGGAGCTGTTTTTT. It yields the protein CASNPVTTNTGELFF.

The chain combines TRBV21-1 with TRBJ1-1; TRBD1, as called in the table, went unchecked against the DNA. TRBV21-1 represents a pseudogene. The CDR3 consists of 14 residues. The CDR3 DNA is TGTGCCAGCTGCGGGACAGGTGGGAACACTGAAGCTTTCTTT. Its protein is CASCGTGGNTEAFF.

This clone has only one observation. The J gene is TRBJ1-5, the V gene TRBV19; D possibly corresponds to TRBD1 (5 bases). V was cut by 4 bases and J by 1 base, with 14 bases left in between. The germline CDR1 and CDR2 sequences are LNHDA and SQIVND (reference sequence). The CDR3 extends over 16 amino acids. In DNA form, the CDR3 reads TGTGCCAGTAGTAGTATGTGGAGGGGAAGCAATCAGCCCCAGCATTTT. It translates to CASSSMWRGSNQPQHF.

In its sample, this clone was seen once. The CDR3 DNA reads as TGCGCCAGCAGCCCGGGACTAAACACTGAAGCTTTCTTT. Amino acids: CASSPGLNTEAFF. J is TRBJ1-1 and V is TRBV5-1, with D possibly matching TRBD1 (5 bases). Germline-derived CDR1 and CDR2 are SGHRS and YFSETQ. The CDR3 spans 13 residues. V was clipped by 4 bases and J by 2 bases, with 9 bases between them.

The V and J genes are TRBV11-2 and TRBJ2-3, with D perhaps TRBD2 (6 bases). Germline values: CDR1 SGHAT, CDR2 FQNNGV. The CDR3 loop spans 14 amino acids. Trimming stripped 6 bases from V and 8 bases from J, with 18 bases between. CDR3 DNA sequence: TGTGCCAGCAGACGTACCTCGGGAGAGCTTACGCAGTATTTT. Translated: CASRRTSGELTQYF.

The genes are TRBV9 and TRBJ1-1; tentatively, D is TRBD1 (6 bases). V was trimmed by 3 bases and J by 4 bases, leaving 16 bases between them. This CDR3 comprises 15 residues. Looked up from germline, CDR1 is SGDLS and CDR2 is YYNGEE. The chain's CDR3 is CASSALEGGGTEAFF. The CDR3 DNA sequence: TGTGCCAGCAGCGCTCTAGAGGGGGGTGGCACTGAAGCTTTCTTT.

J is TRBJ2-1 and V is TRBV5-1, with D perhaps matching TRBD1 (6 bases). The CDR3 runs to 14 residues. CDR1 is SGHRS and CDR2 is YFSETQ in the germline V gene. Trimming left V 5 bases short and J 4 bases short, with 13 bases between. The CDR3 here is CASSPGALYNEQFF. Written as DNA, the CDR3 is TGCGCCAGCAGTCCAGGGGCACTGTACAATGAGCAGTTCTTC.

CDR3 in amino acids: CASSEGWALEQFF. DNA for the CDR3: TGTGCCAGCAGTGAGGGTTGGGCTCTTGAGCAGTTCTTC. The V call is TRBV2, the J call TRBJ2-1; D gene ambiguous. V was shortened by 3 bases and J by 9 bases, with 12 bases between the two germline ends. The CDR3 is 13 residues long. Germline lookup yields CDR1 SNHLY and CDR2 FYNNEI.

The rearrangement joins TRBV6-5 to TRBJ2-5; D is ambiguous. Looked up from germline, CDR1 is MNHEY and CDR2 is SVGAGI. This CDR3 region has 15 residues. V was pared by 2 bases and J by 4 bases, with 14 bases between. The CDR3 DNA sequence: TGTGCCAGCAGTTACACCGACAAGTCGCCAGAGACCCAGTACTTC. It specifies CASSYTDKSPETQYF.

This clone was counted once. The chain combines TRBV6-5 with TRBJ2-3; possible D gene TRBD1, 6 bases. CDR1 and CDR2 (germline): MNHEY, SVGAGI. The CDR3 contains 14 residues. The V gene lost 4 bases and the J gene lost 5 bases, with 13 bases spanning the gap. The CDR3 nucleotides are TGTGCCAGCAGTTTTGACAGGCTGGGAGATACGCAGTATTTT. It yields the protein CASSFDRLGDTQYF.

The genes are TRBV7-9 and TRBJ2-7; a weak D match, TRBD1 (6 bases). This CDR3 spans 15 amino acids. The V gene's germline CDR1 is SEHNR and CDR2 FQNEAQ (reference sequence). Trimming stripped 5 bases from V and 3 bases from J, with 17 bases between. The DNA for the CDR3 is TGTGCCAGCAGCCAAGGTGGACAGCGGCGCTACGAGCAGTACTTC. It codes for CASSQGGQRRYEQYF. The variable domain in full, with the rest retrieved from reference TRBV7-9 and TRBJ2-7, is DTGVSQNPRHKITKRGQNVTFRCDPISEHNRLYWYRQTLGQGPEFLTYFQNEAQLEKSRLLSDRFSAERPKGSFSTLEIQRTEQGDSAMYLCASSQGGQRRYEQYFGPGTRLTVT.

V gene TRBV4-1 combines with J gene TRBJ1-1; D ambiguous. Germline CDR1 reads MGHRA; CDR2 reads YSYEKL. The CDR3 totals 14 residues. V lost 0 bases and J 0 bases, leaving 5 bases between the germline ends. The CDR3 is CASSQDWLNTEAFF. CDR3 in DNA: TGCGCCAGCAGCCAAGATTGGCTGAACACTGAAGCTTTCTTT.

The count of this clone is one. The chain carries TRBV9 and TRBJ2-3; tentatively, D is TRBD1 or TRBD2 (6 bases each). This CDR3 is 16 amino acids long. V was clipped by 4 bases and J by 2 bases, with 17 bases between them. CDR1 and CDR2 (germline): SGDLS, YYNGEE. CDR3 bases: TGTGCCAGCAGCCCACAGAGGGGGAGGAACACAGATACGCAGTATTTT. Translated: CASSPQRGRNTDTQYF. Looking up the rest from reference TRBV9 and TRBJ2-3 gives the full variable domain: DSGVTQTPKHLITATGQRVTLRCSPRSGDLSVYWYQQSLDQGLQFLIQYYNGEERAKGNILERFSAQQFPDLHSELNLSSLELGDSALYFCASSPQRGRNTDTQYFGPGTRLTVL.

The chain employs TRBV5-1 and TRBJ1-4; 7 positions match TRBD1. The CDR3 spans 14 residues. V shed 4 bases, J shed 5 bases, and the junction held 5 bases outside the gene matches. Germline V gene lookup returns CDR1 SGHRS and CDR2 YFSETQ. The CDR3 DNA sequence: TGCGCCAGCAGCGGGGACAGAATAAATGAAAAACTGTTTTTT. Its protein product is CASSGDRINEKLFF.

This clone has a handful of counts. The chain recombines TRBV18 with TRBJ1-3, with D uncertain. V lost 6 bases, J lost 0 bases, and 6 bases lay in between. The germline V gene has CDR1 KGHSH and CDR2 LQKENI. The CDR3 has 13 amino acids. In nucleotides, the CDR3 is TGTGCCAGCTCTACAACCTCTGGAAACACCATATATTTT. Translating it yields CASSTTSGNTIYF.

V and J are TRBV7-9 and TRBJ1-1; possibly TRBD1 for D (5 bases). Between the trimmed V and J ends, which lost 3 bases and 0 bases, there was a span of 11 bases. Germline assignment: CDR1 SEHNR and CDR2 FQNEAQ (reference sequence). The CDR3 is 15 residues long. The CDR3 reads CASSFGGSMNTEAFF. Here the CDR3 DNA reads TGTGCCAGCAGCTTCGGGGGTTCCATGAACACTGAAGCTTTCTTT.

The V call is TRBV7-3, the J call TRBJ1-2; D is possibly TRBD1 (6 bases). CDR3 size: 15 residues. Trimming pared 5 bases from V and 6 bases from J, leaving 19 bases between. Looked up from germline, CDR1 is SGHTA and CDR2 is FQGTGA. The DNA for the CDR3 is TGTGCCAGCAGCCAGGTGGGGGGCAATTTAGATGGCTACACCTTC. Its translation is CASSQVGGNLDGYTF.

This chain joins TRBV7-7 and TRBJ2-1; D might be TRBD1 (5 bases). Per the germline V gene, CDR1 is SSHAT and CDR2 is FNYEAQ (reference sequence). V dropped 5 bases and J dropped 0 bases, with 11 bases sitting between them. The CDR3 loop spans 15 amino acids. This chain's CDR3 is CASSLGAASYNEQFF. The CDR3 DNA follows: TGTGCCAGCAGCCTAGGGGCGGCCTCCTACAATGAGCAGTTCTTC. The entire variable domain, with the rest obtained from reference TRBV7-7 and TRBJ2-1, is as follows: GAGVSQSPRYKVTKRGQDVTLRCDPISSHATLYWYQQALGQGPEFLTYFNYEAQPDKSGLPSDRFSAERPEGSISTLTIQRTEQRDSAMYRCASSLGAASYNEQFFGPGTRLTVL.

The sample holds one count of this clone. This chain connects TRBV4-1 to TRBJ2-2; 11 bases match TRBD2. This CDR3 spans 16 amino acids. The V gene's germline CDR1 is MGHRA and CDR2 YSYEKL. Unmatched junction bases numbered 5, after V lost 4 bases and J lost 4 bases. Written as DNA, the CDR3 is TGCGCCAGCAGCCCTAGCGGGGGGATTACCACCGGGGAGCTGTTTTTT. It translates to CASSPSGGITTGELFF.

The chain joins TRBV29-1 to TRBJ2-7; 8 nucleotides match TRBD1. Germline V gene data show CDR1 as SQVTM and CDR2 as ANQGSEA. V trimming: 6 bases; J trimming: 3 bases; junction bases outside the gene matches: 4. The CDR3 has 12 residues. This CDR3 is CSVQGANYEQYF. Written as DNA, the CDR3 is TGCAGCGTCCAGGGGGCAAACTACGAGCAGTACTTC.